This T cell receptor beta chain emerged from a study of CD8+ T cells in alopecia areata. The CDR3 sequence is 16 residues long. CDR1 SGHDT and CDR2 YYEEEE come from the germline V gene. V trimming: 1 base; J trimming: 1 base; junction bases outside the gene matches: 3. The study, taken as a whole, reports: Scalp clonality and expanded CD8+ clones among the top 100 were significantly decreased by tofacitinib.

Treatment indicated: oral pan-JAK inhibitor, 5-10 mg twice daily. Reverse transcribed after extraction, RNA yielded cDNA as the sequencing template. TCRdb's table, derived via immunoSEQ multiplex PCR, lists solely in-frame clones and lacks some. The sample holds 60,000 to 90,000 clones, around 60% seen once. In this sample, this clone turned up once. Its antigen is not identified. The sequenced sample was CD8+ T cells sorted from blood, obtained at week 24, from a patient treated with tofacitinib. This rearrangement joins TRBV5-6 to TRBJ2-3, with 10 bases fitting TRBD1. This clonotype was sampled from a human donor with alopecia areata. The CDR3 reads CASSLSGTGGTDTQYF. Here the CDR3 DNA reads TGTGCCAGCAGCTTGTCCGGGACAGGGGGCACAGATACGCAGTATTTT.